This TCR beta chain was retrieved from a study of Ad26.COV2.S vaccination and SARS-CoV-2 variants. Treatment of the sample: some 19 received Ad26.COV2.S at low or high dose, single or two shots; roughly 5 received placebo; per-sample allocation not given. Samples came from day 63 after the first vaccine or placebo injection. Germline V gene lookup returns CDR1 KGHDR and CDR2 SFDVKD. CDR3 length: 14 amino acids. Of note for this clone: The junction departs from germline at one end; a sequencing error may be responsible.

Data came from immunoSEQ multiplex PCR; TCRdb stores just in-frame clones and leaves some out. This sample has roughly 400,000 clones; 80% to 95% occur once, and the top ten carry about 4.5%. This sequence joins TRBV24-1 and TRBJ1-1; D is uncertain. Material: peripheral blood, obtained in a trial of Ad26.COV2.S vaccine versus placebo. This sequence was found in a person between 18 and 60 years old who received the Ad26.COV2.S COVID-19 vaccine or a placebo. The CDR3 loop is CATSVAGMNNEAFF. The CDR3 region has the DNA TGTGCCACCAGTGTTGCCGGAATGAACAATGAAGCTTTCTTT.